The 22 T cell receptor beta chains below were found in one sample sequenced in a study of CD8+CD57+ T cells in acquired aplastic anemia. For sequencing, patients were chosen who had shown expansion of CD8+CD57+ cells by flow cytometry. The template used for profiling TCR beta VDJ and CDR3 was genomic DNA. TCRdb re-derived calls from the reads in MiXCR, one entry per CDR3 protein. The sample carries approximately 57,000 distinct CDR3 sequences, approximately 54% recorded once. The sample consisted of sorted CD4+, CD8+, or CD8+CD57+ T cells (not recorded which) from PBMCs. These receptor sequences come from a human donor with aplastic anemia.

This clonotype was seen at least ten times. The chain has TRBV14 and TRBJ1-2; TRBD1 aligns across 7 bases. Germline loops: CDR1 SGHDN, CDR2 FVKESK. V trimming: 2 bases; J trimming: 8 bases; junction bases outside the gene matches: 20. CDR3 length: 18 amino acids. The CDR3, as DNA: TGTGCCAGCAGCCAAACCCAGGGGGGTAGGAAGGTGCTAAAGGGCTACACCTTC. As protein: CASSQTQGGRKVLKGYTF. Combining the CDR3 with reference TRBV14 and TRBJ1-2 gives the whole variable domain EAGVTQFPSHSVIEKGQTVTLRCDPISGHDNLYWYRRVMGKEIKFLLHFVKESKQDESGMPNNRFLAERTGGTYSTLKVQPAELEDSGVYFCASSQTQGGRKVLKGYTFGSGTRLTVV.

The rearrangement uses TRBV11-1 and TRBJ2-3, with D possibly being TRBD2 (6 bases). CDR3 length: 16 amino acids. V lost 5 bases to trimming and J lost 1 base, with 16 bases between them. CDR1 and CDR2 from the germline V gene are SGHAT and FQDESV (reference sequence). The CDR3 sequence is CASSHLSGLRTDTQYF. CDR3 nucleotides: TGTGCCAGCAGCCACCTCTCGGGACTCCGCACAGATACGCAGTATTTT.

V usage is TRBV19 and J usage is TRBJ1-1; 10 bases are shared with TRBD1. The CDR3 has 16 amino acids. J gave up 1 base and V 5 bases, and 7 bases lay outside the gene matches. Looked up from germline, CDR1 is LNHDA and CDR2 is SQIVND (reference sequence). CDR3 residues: CASSSRQGAKNTEAFF. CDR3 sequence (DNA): TGTGCCAGTAGTTCGCGACAGGGGGCGAAGAACACTGAAGCTTTCTTT.

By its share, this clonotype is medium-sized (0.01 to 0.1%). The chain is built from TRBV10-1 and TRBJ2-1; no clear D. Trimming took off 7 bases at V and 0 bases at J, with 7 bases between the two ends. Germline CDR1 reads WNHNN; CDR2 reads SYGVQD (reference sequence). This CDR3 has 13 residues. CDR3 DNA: TGCGCCAGCAATGAACTCTCCTACAATGAGCAGTTCTTC. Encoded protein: CASNELSYNEQFF.

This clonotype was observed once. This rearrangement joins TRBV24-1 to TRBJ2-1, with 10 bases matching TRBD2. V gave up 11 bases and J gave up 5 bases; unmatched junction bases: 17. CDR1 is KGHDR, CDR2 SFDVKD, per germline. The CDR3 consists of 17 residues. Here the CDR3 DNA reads TGTGCCAGCAGCAGCGGAAGGGGGCTAGCGGGGGACAATGAGCAGTTCTTC. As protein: CASSSGRGLAGDNEQFF.

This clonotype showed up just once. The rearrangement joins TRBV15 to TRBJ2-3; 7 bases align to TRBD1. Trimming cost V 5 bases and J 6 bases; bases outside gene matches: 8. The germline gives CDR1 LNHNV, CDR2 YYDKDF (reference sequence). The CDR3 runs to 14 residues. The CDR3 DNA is TGTGCCACCAGCGATCGACAGGGTGGGGATACGCAGTATTTT. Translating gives CATSDRQGGDTQYF.

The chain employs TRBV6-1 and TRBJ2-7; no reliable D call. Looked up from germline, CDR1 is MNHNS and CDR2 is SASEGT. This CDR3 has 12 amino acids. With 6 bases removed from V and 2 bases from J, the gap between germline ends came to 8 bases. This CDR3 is CASRRTTYEQYF. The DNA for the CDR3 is TGTGCCAGCAGGAGGACGACCTACGAGCAGTACTTC.

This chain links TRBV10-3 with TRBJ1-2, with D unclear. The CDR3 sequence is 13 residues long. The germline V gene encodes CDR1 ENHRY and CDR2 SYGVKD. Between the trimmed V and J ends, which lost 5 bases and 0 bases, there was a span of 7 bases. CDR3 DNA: TGTGCCATCAGTCGAAACGCTAACTATGGCTACACCTTC. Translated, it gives CAISRNANYGYTF.

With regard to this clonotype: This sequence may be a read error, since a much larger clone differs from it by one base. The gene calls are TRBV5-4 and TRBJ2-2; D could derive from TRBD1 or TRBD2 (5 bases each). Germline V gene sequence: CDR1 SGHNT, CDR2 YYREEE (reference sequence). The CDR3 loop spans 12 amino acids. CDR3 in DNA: TGTGCCAGCACTTGGGGCACCGGGGAGCTGCTTTTT. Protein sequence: CASTWGTGELLF.

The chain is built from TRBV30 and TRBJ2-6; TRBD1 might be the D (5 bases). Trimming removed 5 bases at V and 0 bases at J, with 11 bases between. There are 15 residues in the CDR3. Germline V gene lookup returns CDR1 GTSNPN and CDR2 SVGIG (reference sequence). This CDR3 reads CAWAHDSSGANVLTF. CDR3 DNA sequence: TGTGCCTGGGCCCATGACAGCTCTGGGGCCAACGTCCTGACTTTC.

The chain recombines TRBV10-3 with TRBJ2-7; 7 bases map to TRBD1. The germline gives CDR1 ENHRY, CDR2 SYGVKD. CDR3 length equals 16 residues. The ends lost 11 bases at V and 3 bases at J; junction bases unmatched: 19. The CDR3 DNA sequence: TGTGCCTTGTCGCCCCACGGGACAGAAGACCACTACGAGCAGTACTTC. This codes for CALSPHGTEDHYEQYF.

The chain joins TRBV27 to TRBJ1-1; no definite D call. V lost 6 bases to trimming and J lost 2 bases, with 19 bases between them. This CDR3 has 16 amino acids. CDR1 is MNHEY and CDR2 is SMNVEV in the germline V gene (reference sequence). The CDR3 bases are TGTGCCAGCAGCCCCTCCCTTGAGGTTTTTAACACTGAAGCTTTCTTT. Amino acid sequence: CASSPSLEVFNTEAFF.

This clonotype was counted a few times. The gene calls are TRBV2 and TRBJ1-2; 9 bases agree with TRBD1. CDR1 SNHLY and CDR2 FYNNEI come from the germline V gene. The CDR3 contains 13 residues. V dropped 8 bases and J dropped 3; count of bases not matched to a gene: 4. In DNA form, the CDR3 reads TGTGCCAGCGGGGACAGGGCGGACTATGGCTACACCTTC. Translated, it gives CASGDRADYGYTF.

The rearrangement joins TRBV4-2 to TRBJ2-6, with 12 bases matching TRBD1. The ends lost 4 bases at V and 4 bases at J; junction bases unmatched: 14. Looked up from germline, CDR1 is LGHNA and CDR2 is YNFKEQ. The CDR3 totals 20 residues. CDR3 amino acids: CASSPSGTGGEVTGANVLTF. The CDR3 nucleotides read TGTGCCAGCAGCCCCTCCGGGACAGGGGGCGAAGTTACCGGGGCCAACGTCCTGACTTTC.

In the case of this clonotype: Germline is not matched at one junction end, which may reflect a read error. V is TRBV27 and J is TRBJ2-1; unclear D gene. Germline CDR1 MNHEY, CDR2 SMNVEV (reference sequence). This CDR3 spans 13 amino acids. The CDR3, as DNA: TGTGCCAGCAGTTTTGGCGAAAGCAATAAGCAGTTCTTC. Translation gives CASSFGESNKQFF.

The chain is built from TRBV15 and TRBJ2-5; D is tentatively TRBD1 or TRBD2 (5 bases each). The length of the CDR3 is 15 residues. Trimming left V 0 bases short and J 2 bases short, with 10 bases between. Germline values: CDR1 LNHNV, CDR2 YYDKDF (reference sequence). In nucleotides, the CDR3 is TGTGCCACCAGCAGAGATTTGGGACGACAAGAGACCCAGTACTTC. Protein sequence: CATSRDLGRQETQYF.

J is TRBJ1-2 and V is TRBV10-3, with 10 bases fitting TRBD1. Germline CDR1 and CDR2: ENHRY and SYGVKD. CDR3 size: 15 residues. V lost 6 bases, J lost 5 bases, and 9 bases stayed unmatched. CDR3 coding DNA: TGTGCCATCAGCGCCAGACAGGGGGCCGAATATGGCTACACCTTC. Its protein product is CAISARQGAEYGYTF.

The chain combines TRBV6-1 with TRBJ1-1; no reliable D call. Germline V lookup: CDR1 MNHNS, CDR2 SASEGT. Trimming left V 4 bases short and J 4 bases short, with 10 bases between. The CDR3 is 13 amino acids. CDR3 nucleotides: TGTGCCAGCAGTGTTACGGTGGCCACTGAAGCTTTCTTT. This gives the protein CASSVTVATEAFF.

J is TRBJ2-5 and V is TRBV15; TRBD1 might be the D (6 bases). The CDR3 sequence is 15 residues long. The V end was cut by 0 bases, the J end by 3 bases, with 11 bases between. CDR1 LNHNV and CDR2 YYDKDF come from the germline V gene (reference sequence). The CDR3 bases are TGTGCCACCAGCAGAGATGGGGCAGGGGAAGAGACCCAGTACTTC. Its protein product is CATSRDGAGEETQYF.

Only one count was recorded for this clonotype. Written as DNA, the CDR3 is TGTGCCAGCAGTGGGCTAGCGCAAACCCAAGAGACCCAGTACTTC. Translating it yields CASSGLAQTQETQYF. This chain connects TRBV25-1 to TRBJ2-5; possibly TRBD2 for D (6 bases). Trimming left V 4 bases short and J 1 base short, with 13 bases between. This CDR3 spans 15 amino acids. CDR1 MGHDK and CDR2 SYGVNS come from the germline V gene.

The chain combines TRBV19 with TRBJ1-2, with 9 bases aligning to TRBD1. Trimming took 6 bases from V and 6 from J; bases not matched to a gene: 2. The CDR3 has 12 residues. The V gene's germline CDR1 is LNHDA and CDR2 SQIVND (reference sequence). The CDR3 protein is CASRGTGNGYTF. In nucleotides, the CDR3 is TGTGCCAGTAGGGGGACAGGGAATGGCTACACCTTC.

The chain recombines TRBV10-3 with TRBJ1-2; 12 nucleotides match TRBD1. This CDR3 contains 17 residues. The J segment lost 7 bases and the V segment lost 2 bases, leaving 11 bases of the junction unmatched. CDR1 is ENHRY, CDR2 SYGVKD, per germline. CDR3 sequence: CAISERDRGRLIGGYTF. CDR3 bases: TGTGCCATCAGTGAGCGGGACAGGGGGCGCTTAATAGGTGGCTACACCTTC.